The rows below give T cell receptor beta chains drawn from one sample of a study of blood T cell repertoires in COVID-19. Here immunoSEQ multiplex PCR was the method, and the copy in TCRdb shows in-frame clones only, minus some. The top ten hold 4.5% to 7% of the sample, which has 200,000 or so clones, over 60% seen once. The sample consisted of peripheral blood. These receptors came from a woman aged 70-85 years with acute or convalescent COVID-19. Both conserved end residues are part of each CDR3. The D gene is left open where the match is weak. Clone sizes are given selectively: once, few, many, or a class where the clone is expanded.

j_gene | abundance | len | v_gene | d_gene | CDR3aa | CDR3nt
TRBJ1-1 | NA | 13 | TRBV10-3 | NA | CATATGEDTEAFF | TGTGCCACCGCGACGGGGGAGGACACTGAAGCTTTCTTT
TRBJ2-3 | NA | 16 | TRBV7-9 | TRBD2 | CASSLLTSGSTDTQYF | TGTGCCAGCAGCTTGCTTACTAGCGGAAGCACAGATACGCAGTATTTT
TRBJ1-1 | few | 17 | TRBV7-8 | TRBD1 | CASSPSGTGVAVPEAFF | TGTGCCAGCAGCCCTTCCGGGACAGGGGTGGCCGTGCCTGAAGCTTTCTTT
TRBJ1-5 | NA | 13 | TRBV19 | NA | CASSAGVGQPQHF | TGTGCCAGTAGTGCAGGGGTAGGTCAGCCCCAGCATTTT
TRBJ2-2 | NA | 20 | TRBV24-1 | NA | CATSDLRLGQKYANTGELFF | TGTGCCACCAGTGATTTGCGTCTCGGACAGAAATACGCGAACACCGGGGAGCTGTTTTTT
TRBJ1-5 | NA | 15 | TRBV18 | TRBD1 | CASSPLRTGDQPQHF | TGTGCCAGCTCACCACTAAGGACAGGGGATCAGCCCCAGCATTTT
TRBJ2-2 | NA | 16 | TRBV2 | TRBD1 | CASRLQQGAGTGELFF | TGTGCCAGCAGACTTCAACAGGGGGCGGGCACCGGGGAGCTGTTTTTT
TRBJ1-1 | NA | 12 | TRBV2 | NA | CASRDYSAEAFF | TGTGCCAGCAGGGACTACAGCGCTGAAGCTTTCTTT
TRBJ2-3 | few | 17 | TRBV18 | TRBD1 | CASSPDEGTGWEDTQYF | TGTGCCAGCTCACCAGATGAAGGGACAGGGTGGGAAGATACGCAGTATTTT
TRBJ2-3 | once | 16 | TRBV2 | NA | CASTEGRTLSTDTQYF | TGTGCCAGCACCGAAGGGAGGACACTTAGCACAGATACGCAGTATTTT
TRBJ2-2 | NA | 15 | TRBV10-3 | TRBD1 | CAISSGGSKTGELFF | TGTGCCATCAGCTCAGGGGGAAGTAAGACCGGGGAGCTGTTTTTT
TRBJ2-5 | NA | 15 | TRBV2 | TRBD2 | CASSESTGTRETQYF | TGTGCCAGCAGTGAAAGTACCGGGACTAGAGAGACCCAGTACTTC
TRBJ2-1 | NA | 16 | TRBV10-3 | TRBD1 | CAITPTGLAPYNEQFF | TGTGCCATCACCCCGACAGGGCTTGCCCCCTACAATGAGCAGTTCTTC
TRBJ2-7 | NA | 13 | TRBV5-4 | TRBD1 | CASKILGGGEQYF | TGTGCCAGCAAAATTCTAGGGGGCGGAGAGCAGTACTTC
TRBJ2-5 | NA | 14 | TRBV29-1 | TRBD2 | CSVESLAGVKTQYF | TGCAGCGTTGAATCACTAGCGGGAGTAAAGACCCAGTACTTC
TRBJ2-1 | NA | 13 | TRBV19 | NA | CASSIGVYNEQFF | TGTGCCAGTAGTATAGGAGTCTACAATGAGCAGTTCTTC
TRBJ2-7 | NA | 14 | TRBV10-2 | TRBD1 | CASSADRGLYEQYF | TGCGCCAGCAGCGCGGACAGGGGGCTCTACGAGCAGTACTTC
TRBJ2-6 | NA | 15 | TRBV6-1 | NA | CASSDRNPGANVLTF | TGTGCCAGCAGTGACAGAAACCCTGGGGCCAACGTCCTGACTTTC
TRBJ2-2 | NA | 14 | TRBV10-1 | TRBD2 | CARPGTSITGELFF | TGCGCCAGACCCGGGACTAGCATCACCGGGGAGCTGTTTTTT
TRBJ2-5 | NA | 14 | TRBV28 | NA | CASSFQGAQETQYF | TGTGCCAGCAGTTTTCAAGGGGCCCAAGAGACCCAGTACTTC
TRBJ2-1 | NA | 15 | TRBV7-7 | TRBD2 | CASSPRLAGGHEQFF | TGTGCCAGCAGCCCCCGACTAGCGGGAGGCCATGAGCAGTTCTTC
TRBJ1-6 | NA | 17 | TRBV9 | NA | CASSAPRGGTFPSPLHF | TGTGCCAGCAGCGCCCCACGGGGAGGGACCTTCCCTTCACCCCTCCACTTT
TRBJ2-1 | NA | 15 | TRBV7-9 | TRBD2 | CASSISGDAYNEQFF | TGTGCCAGCAGCATTAGCGGGGATGCCTACAATGAGCAGTTCTTC
TRBJ2-7 | NA | 13 | TRBV4-1 | NA | CASSQGSENEQYF | TGCGCCAGCAGCCAAGGGAGTGAAAACGAGCAGTACTTC
TRBJ1-2 | NA | 15 | TRBV5-1 | NA | CASSFGRTTNYGYTF | TGCGCCAGCAGCTTCGGCAGAACTACCAACTATGGCTACACCTTC
TRBJ2-1 | many | 17 | TRBV7-8 | NA | CASSLRDTGNRRDEQFF | TGTGCCAGCAGCTTAAGAGATACAGGGAATCGCAGGGATGAGCAGTTCTTC
TRBJ2-5 | NA | 13 | TRBV11-3 | TRBD1 | CASSNDRDETQYF | TGTGCCAGCAGCAACGACAGGGACGAGACCCAGTACTTC